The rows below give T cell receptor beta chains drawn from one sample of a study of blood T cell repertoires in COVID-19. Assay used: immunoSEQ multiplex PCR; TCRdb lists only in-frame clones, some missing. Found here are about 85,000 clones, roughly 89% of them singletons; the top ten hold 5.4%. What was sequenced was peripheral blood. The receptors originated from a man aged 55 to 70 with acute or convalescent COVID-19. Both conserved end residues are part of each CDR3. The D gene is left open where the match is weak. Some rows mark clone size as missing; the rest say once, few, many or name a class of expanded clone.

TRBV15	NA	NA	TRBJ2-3	TGTGCCACCAAACCGGGGGGCACAGATACGCAGTATTTT	CATKPGGTDTQYF
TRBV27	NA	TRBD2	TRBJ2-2	TGTGCCAGCAGCGCAGATAGCGGGGGTTACACCGGGGAGCTGTTTTTT	CASSADSGGYTGELFF
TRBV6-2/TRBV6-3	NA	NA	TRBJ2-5	TGTGCCAGCAGTTACAGTAGGCCGGGGGAGGCCCAAGAGACCCAGTACTTC	CASSYSRPGEAQETQYF
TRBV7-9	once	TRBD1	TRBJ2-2	TGTGCCAGCAGCCCACCGCGGGACAGGGGGGAGTCCGGGGAGCTGTTTTTT	CASSPPRDRGESGELFF
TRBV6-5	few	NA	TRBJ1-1	TGTGCCAGCAGCCTGAGCGGGCAGATGAACACTGAAGCTTTCTTT	CASSLSGQMNTEAFF
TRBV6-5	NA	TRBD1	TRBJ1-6	TGTGCCAGCGGGGACAGGGCAGGCAATTCACCCCTCCACTTT	CASGDRAGNSPLHF
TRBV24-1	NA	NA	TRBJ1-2	TGTGCCACCAGTTCGAACGGAGCTAACTATGGCTACACCTTC	CATSSNGANYGYTF
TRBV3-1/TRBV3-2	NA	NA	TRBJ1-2	TGTGCCAGCAGCCAAGGCGCTAAAGCTAACTATGGCTACACCTTC	CASSQGAKANYGYTF
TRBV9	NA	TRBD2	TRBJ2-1	TGTGCCAGCAGCGTAGGACTAGCGGGGTCCTCCTACAATGAGCAGTTCTTC	CASSVGLAGSSYNEQFF
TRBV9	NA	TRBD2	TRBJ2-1	TGTGCCAGCAGCGTAAGGCGGGGGGGCTCCGGTGAGCAGTTCTTC	CASSVRRGGSGEQFF
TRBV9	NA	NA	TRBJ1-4	TGTGCCAGCAGCGAACGCATGGGGGGGGAAAAACTGTTTTTT	CASSERMGGEKLFF
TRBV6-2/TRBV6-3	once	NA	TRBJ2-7	TGTGCCAGCAGTTGGACGGGCAAGGGGTCCTACGAGCAGTACTTC	CASSWTGKGSYEQYF
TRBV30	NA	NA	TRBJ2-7	TGTGCCTGGAGTGGGACAGCAACCTACGAGCAGTACTTC	CAWSGTATYEQYF
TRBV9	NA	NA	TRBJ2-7	TGTGCCAGCAGCGACAGCGGCGAGCAGTACTTC	CASSDSGEQYF
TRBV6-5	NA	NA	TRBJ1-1	TGTGCCAGCAGTTACTCAGTCGGGGAATTGTACACTGAAGCTTTCTTT	CASSYSVGELYTEAFF
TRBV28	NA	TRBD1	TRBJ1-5	TGTGCCAGCAGTCTAATATCCCCGGGACAGGGGCGGCAGCCCCAGCATTTT	CASSLISPGQGRQPQHF
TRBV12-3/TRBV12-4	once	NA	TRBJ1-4	TGTGCCAGCAGCGACTCGGGACTACTGTTTTTT	CASSDSGLLFF
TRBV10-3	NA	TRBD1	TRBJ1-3	TGTGCCATCAAACAGGGGGCGGAAGGAAACACCATATATTTT	CAIKQGAEGNTIYF
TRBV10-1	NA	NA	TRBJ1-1	TGCGCCAGCAAGGACCGTGGAGGGTACACTGAAGCTTTCTTT	CASKDRGGYTEAFF
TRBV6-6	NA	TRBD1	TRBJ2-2	TGTGCCAGCAGTTGGACAGGGTCCAACACCGGGGAGCTGTTTTTT	CASSWTGSNTGELFF
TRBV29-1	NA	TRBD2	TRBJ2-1	TGCAGCGTTGTGGGGGGGGGCTCCTACAATGAGCAGTTCTTC	CSVVGGGSYNEQFF
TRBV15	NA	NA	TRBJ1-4	TGTGCCACCAGCAGTTCACAGTGGGGCGCAACTAATGAAAAACTGTTTTTT	CATSSSQWGATNEKLFF
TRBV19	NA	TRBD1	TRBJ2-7	TGTGCCAGTTCCCTCTGGGTCGCCGGGACAGGGGGCCTCAAGCAGTACTTC	CASSLWVAGTGGLKQYF
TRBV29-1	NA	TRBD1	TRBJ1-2	TGCAGCGTTGGGGACAGCCCCATACCGGGAGGCTACACCTTC	CSVGDSPIPGGYTF
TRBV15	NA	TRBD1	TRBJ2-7	TGTGCCACCAGCAGGGACGCTGGGACAGCTTCCTACGAGCAGTACTTC	CATSRDAGTASYEQYF
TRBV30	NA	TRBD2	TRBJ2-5	TGTGCCTGGAGTCCGCCATTCATTAAAGCGGGGGACGTACAAGAGACCCAGTACTTC	CAWSPPFIKAGDVQETQYF
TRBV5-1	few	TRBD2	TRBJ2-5	TGCGCCAGCAGCACTAGCGGATCGTCTCGGGAGACCCAGTACTTC	CASSTSGSSRETQYF
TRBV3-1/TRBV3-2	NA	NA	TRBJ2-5	TGTGCCTCAGGGGTCGGGACACAAAAAGAGACCCAGTACTTC	CASGVGTQKETQYF
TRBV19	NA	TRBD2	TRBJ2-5	TGTGCCAGTAGCCGGACTAGTTTGGAAGAGACCCAGTACTTC	CASSRTSLEETQYF
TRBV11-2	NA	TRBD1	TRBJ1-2	TGTGCCAGCAGACCCCTAGACAGGGGCAGGGGGTATGGCTACACCTTC	CASRPLDRGRGYGYTF
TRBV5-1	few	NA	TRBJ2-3	TGCGCCAGCAGCTTCAGCGGCCGGTCAGATACGCAGTATTTT	CASSFSGRSDTQYF
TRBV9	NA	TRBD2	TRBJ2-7	TGTGCCAGCAGCGTATCAGCGGGGGGCGACTACGAGCAGTACTTC	CASSVSAGGDYEQYF
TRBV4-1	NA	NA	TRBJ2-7	TGCGCCAGCAGCCAAGTCGGCGGGGGCGGGGGCGAGCAGTACTTC	CASSQVGGGGGEQYF
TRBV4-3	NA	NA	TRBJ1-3	TGCGCCAGCAGCCAAGATACGGGCTCTGGAAACACCATATATTTT	CASSQDTGSGNTIYF
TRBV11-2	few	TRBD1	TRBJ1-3	TGTGCCAGCAGCTTACGGACAGGGGCAATCTCCGGCTCTGGAAACACCATATATTTT	CASSLRTGAISGSGNTIYF
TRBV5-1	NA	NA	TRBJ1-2	TGCGCCAGCAGCCCTCAGGCCAGGACTGGCTATGGCTACACCTTC	CASSPQARTGYGYTF
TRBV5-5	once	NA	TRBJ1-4	TGTGCCAGCAGCTTGGAACAGCCGGCAACTAATGAAAAACTGTTTTTT	CASSLEQPATNEKLFF
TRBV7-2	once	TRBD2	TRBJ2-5	TGTGCCAGCAGCTTAGCCCTCAGGACTAGCGGGGGTGGTTTTGAAGAGACCCAGTACTTC	CASSLALRTSGGGFEETQYF
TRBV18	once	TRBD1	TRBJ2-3	TGTGCCAGCTCACGACGGGACAGGGAGACAGATACGCAGTATTTT	CASSRRDRETDTQYF
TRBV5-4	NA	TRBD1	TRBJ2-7	TGTGCCAGCAGCCCCGGACAGGGGGCATACGAGCAGTACTTC	CASSPGQGAYEQYF
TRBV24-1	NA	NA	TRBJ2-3	TGTGCCACCAGTGATTCTTTAGCAGATACGCAGTATTTT	CATSDSLADTQYF
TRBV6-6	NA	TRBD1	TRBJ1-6	TGTGCCAGCAGTTGGGGGACAGGGAGTCCTTCACCCCTCCACTTT	CASSWGTGSPSPLHF
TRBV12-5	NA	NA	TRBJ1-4	TGTGCTAGTGGTTCGGGGGTCCTGGGTGAAAAACTGTTTTTT	CASGSGVLGEKLFF
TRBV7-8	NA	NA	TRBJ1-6	TGTGCCAGCAGCTTACCGGTACCCAATTCACCCCTCCACTTT	CASSLPVPNSPLHF
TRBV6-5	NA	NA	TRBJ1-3	TGTGCCAGCCGAGGAGGGTCTGGAAACACCATATATTTT	CASRGGSGNTIYF
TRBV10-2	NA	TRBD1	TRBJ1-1	TGCGCCAGCAAGTTCAACCGGGACAGGGCAAACACTGAAGCTTTCTTT	CASKFNRDRANTEAFF
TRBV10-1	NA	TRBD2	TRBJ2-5	TGCGCCAGCAGTGAGTCAGGATGGGAACTAGCGGGGACGAAGACCCAGTACTTC	CASSESGWELAGTKTQYF
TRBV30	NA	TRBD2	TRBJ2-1	TGTGCCTGGAGTGTATTAGGCGCGGGGGGGATTTGGTATGAGCAGTTCTTC	CAWSVLGAGGIWYEQFF
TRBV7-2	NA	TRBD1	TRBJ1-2	TGTGCCAGCAGTCAAAACAGGGGTGGGGTCTATGGCTACACCTTC	CASSQNRGGVYGYTF
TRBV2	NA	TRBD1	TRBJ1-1	TGTGCCAGCACTCCGGGACAGGGGGGATTAGCTGAAGCTTTCTTT	CASTPGQGGLAEAFF
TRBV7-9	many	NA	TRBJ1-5	TGTGCCAGCAGCTTAGATGAGGCTCAGCCCCAGCATTTT	CASSLDEAQPQHF
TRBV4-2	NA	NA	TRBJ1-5	TGTGCCAGCAGCCAAGAGACAGCCACTTATAGCAATCAGCCCCAGCATTTT	CASSQETATYSNQPQHF
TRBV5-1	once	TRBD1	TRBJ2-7	TGCGCCAGCAGTTCCGGGACAGGGACCTACGAGCAGTACTTC	CASSSGTGTYEQYF
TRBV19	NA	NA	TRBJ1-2	TGTGCCAGTAGTGGACACAGGGCCTTGGGGAATAACTATGGCTACACCTTC	CASSGHRALGNNYGYTF
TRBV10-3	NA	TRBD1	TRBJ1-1	TGTGCCATCAGGAGGACAGGGGGCGAGGGTGAAGCTTTCTTT	CAIRRTGGEGEAFF
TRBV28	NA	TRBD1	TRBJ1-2	TGTGCCAGCAGTTACCCGACAGGGGGCGGCTATGGCTACACCTTC	CASSYPTGGGYGYTF
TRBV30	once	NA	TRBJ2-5	TGTGCCTGGAGTTTCGACCAAGAGACCCAGTACTTC	CAWSFDQETQYF
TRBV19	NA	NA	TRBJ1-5	TGTGCCAGTCATTCGACTTGGGGCAATCAGCCCCAGCATTTT	CASHSTWGNQPQHF